This T cell receptor (beta chain) comes out of a study of type 1 and type 2 diabetes patients. Study context: Participants included type 1 and type 2 diabetes patients plus nondiabetic controls. From PBMCs, CD4+ and CD8+ T cells were isolated by magnetic microbeads.

In germline, CDR1 is KGHDR, CDR2 SFDVKD. V was pared by 5 bases and J by 3 bases, with 9 bases between. This CDR3 is 13 amino acids long. This clonotype was seen a few times. PCR was run on genomic DNA. The TCR beta CDR3 region was amplified using 30 forward and 13 reverse primers. TCRdb used MiXCR to reprocess the multiplex PCR reads, holding one entry per CDR3 protein. The sample records about 250,000 distinct CDR3 sequences, roughly 50% being singletons. Approximately 9.1 milliliters of peripheral blood were collected from each participant. The chain links TRBV24-1 to TRBJ1-1; TRBD1 might be the D (5 bases). This TCR was recovered from a man aged 18 to 30 with type 2 diabetes. The source material was peripheral blood mononuclear cells (PBMCs). The CDR3 DNA follows: TGTGCCACCAGTGCAGGGCCGGACACTGAAGCTTTCTTT. This codes for CATSAGPDTEAFF.